Given below is one T cell receptor (beta chain) in context. What it recognizes is unknown. Only one heparinised blood draw was taken per donor, and its volume averaged roughly 0.12 L. The data originate from a study of beta chain features in type 1 diabetes. Regarding the study as a whole: TCRB CDR3s were moderately but significantly shorter in Type 1 diabetes patients in all four CD4+ subsets. It was not settled here whether HLA type affects TCRB rearrangement. Researchers reported that naive, central memory and Treg TCRB repertoires appeared more similar in patients than in healthy donors.

Expressed TCRB transcripts were sequenced because the isolated RNA had all been reverse transcribed beforehand. Sequenced by immunoSEQ multiplex PCR; TCRdb stores in-frame clones only, minus some. The sample contains some 350,000 clones, around 10% of which appear only once. The sample consisted of central memory CD4+ T cells from blood. The clonotype originates from a young man with type 1 diabetes.

The CDR3 sequence: CASSRWGLAGTDTQYF. CDR3 DNA sequence: TGTGCCAGCAGCCGATGGGGACTAGCGGGCACAGATACGCAGTATTTT. The chain joins TRBV11-2 to TRBJ2-3; 11 bases are shared with TRBD2. V was clipped by 5 bases and J by 1 base; unmatched bases: 5. This CDR3 has 16 residues. The germline V gene has CDR1 SGHAT and CDR2 FQNNGV.